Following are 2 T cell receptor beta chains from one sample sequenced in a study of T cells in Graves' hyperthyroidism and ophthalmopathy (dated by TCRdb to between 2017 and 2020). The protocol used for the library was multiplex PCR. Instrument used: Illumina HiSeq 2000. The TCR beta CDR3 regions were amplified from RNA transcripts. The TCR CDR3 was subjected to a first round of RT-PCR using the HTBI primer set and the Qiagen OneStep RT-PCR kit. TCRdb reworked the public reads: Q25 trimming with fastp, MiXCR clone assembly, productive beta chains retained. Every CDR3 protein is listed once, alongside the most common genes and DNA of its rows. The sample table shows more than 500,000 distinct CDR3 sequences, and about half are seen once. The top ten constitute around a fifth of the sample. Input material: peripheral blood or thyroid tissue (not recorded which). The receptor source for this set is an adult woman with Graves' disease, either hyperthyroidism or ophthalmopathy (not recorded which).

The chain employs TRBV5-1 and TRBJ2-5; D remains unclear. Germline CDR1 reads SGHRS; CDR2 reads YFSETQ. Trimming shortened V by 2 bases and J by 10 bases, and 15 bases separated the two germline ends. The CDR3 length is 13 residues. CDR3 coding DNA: TGCGCCAGCAGCTTCCCTCCAGGTCGAAACCAGTACTTC. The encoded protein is CASSFPPGRNQYF.

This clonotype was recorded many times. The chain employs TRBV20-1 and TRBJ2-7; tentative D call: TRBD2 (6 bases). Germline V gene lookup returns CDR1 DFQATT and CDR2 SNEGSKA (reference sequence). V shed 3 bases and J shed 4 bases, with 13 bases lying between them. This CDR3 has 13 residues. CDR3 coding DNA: TGCAGTGCTAGTGAGCGGGCGAAGTACGAGCAGTACTTC. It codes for CSASERAKYEQYF.